This T cell receptor (beta chain) was found in a study of blood T cell repertoires in COVID-19. In the study overall: COVID-19 samples collected from the United States, Italy and Spain covered acute and convalescent phases. Sources were T cells, B-cell-depleted T cells, or PBMCs; the material itself was cDNA or gDNA.

The germline CDR1 and CDR2 sequences are SEHNR and FQNEAQ (reference sequence). Trimming took 5 bases from V and 7 from J; bases not matched to a gene: 14. The CDR3 is 15 residues long. Produced via immunoSEQ multiplex PCR; TCRdb's table is partial and in-frame only. The profile shows 250,000 to 300,000 clones, roughly 90% of them singletons. The chain is built from TRBV7-9 and TRBJ2-7; TRBD1 matches 7 bases. This clonotype was sampled from a man in his forties or fifties with acute or convalescent COVID-19. Sequencing was done on a sample of peripheral blood. CDR3 in DNA: TGTGCCAGCAGCCGCCGGACAGGTACTACAGGAGAGCAGTACTTC. Protein product: CASSRRTGTTGEQYF.